This T cell receptor (beta chain) was found in a study of neurological immune-mediated disorders. Time point described: longitudinal time-point 3. A few counts support this clonotype. TCRdb analysed the 5' RACE reads with MiXCR anew, one entry per CDR3 protein. Of 84,000 or so distinct CDR3 sequences in the sample, 4.3% were seen once. Sequencing was performed on PBMCs. The origin of this receptor is a woman aged 60 to 75 with multiple sclerosis.

The CDR3 reads CASLEPIQETQYF. CDR3 DNA: TGTGCCAGCTTAGAACCGATTCAAGAGACCCAGTACTTC. The chain employs TRBV6-1 and TRBJ2-5; D not resolved. V was pared by 8 bases and J by 2 bases, with 12 bases between. CDR1 is MNHNS, CDR2 SASEGT, per germline. The CDR3 extends over 13 amino acids.